The present T cell receptor beta chain was sequenced within a study of blood T cells in healthy people across ages. The V end lost 2 bases, the J end lost 7 bases, and 12 bases lay between the germline ends. Per the germline V gene, CDR1 is DFQATT and CDR2 is SNEGSKA (reference sequence). The CDR3 loop spans 12 amino acids. Primers used in a second PCR of about 7 to 12 cycles were a sample-barcoded 5' primer and a J-beta primer mix. TCRdb re-called the 5' RACE reads with MiXCR, one entry per CDR3 protein. The sample has 800,000 or so distinct CDR3 sequences; 20% to 25% are singletons. The same data also went into a second study, on T cells of mothers and their children. In that study: Donors comprised a few healthy Caucasian mothers plus their six children.

Sequenced: blood. This receptor was obtained from a boy aged 5-17 years in good health. The chain carries TRBV20-1 and TRBJ2-7; the D is unclear. The CDR3 sequence: CSARTAIAEQYF. CDR3 coding DNA: TGCAGTGCTAGAACCGCGATCGCGGAGCAGTACTTC.